Listed here are 5 T cell receptor beta chains from one sample, sequenced in a study of blood T cell repertoires in COVID-19. Assay used: immunoSEQ multiplex PCR; TCRdb lists only in-frame clones, some missing. The sample has about 46,000 clones, approximately 86% seen once; the top ten hold roughly 4%. Sequences were obtained from peripheral blood. The receptor set was obtained from an elderly man with active COVID-19.

This chain uses TRBV5-1 with TRBJ2-7, with TRBD2 identical over 12 bases. The length of the CDR3 is 16 residues. V trimming: 0 bases; J trimming: 4 bases; junction bases outside the gene matches: 5. Germline CDR1 is SGHRS and CDR2 is YFSETQ. The CDR3 reads CASSLEGLAGLYEQYF. DNA for the CDR3: TGCGCCAGCAGCTTGGAGGGACTAGCGGGCTTATACGAGCAGTACTTC.

The rearrangement uses TRBV4-3 and TRBJ2-1, with 9 bases that match TRBD1. With 0 bases clipped from V and 8 bases from J, the junction kept 11 bases outside the gene matches. Germline V gene lookup returns CDR1 LGHNA and CDR2 YSLEER. This CDR3 is built from 17 residues. The CDR3 loop reads CASSQDLPGQGGHEQFF. The CDR3 DNA reads as TGCGCCAGCAGCCAAGATCTACCGGGACAGGGTGGTCATGAGCAGTTCTTC.

The rearrangement joins TRBV6-5 to TRBJ2-7; 9 nucleotides line up with TRBD1. Trimming removed 3 bases from V and 2 bases from J; junction bases left unmatched: 8. Looked up from germline, CDR1 is MNHEY and CDR2 is SVGAGI. The length of the CDR3 is 16 residues. The CDR3, as DNA: TGTGCCAGCAGTTATAAGCCGGGACAGGGCCCCTACGAGCAGTACTTC. Residues: CASSYKPGQGPYEQYF.

This clone showed up just a few times. The genes are TRBV10-3 and TRBJ1-1; D is undetermined. CDR1 and CDR2 from the germline V gene are ENHRY and SYGVKD. V was cut by 4 bases and J by 3 bases, with 6 bases left in between. The CDR3 runs 12 residues. The CDR3 sequence: CAISARDTEAFF. In DNA, the CDR3 is TGTGCCATCAGTGCGCGGGACACTGAAGCTTTCTTT.

The count of this clone is one. This chain links TRBV9 with TRBJ1-4; D is perhaps TRBD1 (5 bases). V was pared by 0 bases and J by 3 bases, with 12 bases between. This CDR3 contains 16 residues. In germline, CDR1 is SGDLS, CDR2 YYNGEE. This CDR3 reads CASSVESGLSNEKLFF. As DNA, the CDR3 is TGTGCCAGCAGCGTAGAGTCAGGGCTTTCTAATGAAAAACTGTTTTTT.